A single sample is the source of the 5 T cell receptor beta chains below, sequenced in a study of T cells in Graves' hyperthyroidism and ophthalmopathy. It was RNA transcripts that yielded the amplified TCR beta CDR3 regions. HTBI primers drove first-round RT-PCR of the TCR CDR3. TCRdb itself ran the multiplex PCR reads through MiXCR, one entry per CDR3 protein. The sample comprises roughly 500,000 distinct CDR3 sequences, 46% of which are singletons, and 15% to 20% rests with the top ten. The source material was peripheral blood or thyroid tissue (not recorded which). The receptors stem from an adult woman with Graves' disease, either hyperthyroidism or ophthalmopathy (not recorded which).

This clonotype has at least ten counts. The chain recombines TRBV7-3 with TRBJ1-4; D gene ambiguous. The CDR3 is 11 residues long. Germline CDR1 SGHTA, CDR2 FQGTGA. V lost 2 bases and J 12 bases, leaving 7 bases between the germline ends. This chain's CDR3 is CASSLVEELFF. The CDR3 coding sequence is TGTGCCAGCAGCTTAGTAGAGGAACTGTTTTTT.

The genes are TRBV29-1 and TRBJ2-7; 8 bases fit TRBD1. V trimming: 3 bases; J trimming: 0 bases; junction bases outside the gene matches: 1. The V gene's germline CDR1 is SQVTM and CDR2 ANQGSEA. The CDR3 has 13 amino acids. The CDR3 region has the DNA TGCAGCGTTGAGGACAGGGACTCCTACGAGCAGTACTTC. This codes for CSVEDRDSYEQYF.

The chain employs TRBV19 and TRBJ2-3; D gene uncertain. Between the trimmed V and J ends, which lost 3 bases and 0 bases, there was a span of 7 bases. The length of the CDR3 is 14 residues. Germline V gene sequence: CDR1 LNHDA, CDR2 SQIVND (reference sequence). DNA of the CDR3: TGTGCCAGTAGTATTCCCAGTAGCACAGATACGCAGTATTTT. This codes for CASSIPSSTDTQYF.

The count of this clonotype is one. This may be a read error, as it is one base from a much larger clone. This chain joins TRBV6-1 and TRBJ1-4; possibly TRBD1 for D (5 bases). Germline V CDR1 and CDR2: MNHNS, SASEGT. V was clipped by 6 bases and J by 8 bases, with 13 bases between them. The CDR3 runs to 13 residues. The CDR3 loop is CASSRDAYEKLFF. The CDR3 region has the DNA TGTGCCAGCAGCCGGGACGCCTACGAAAAACTGTTTTTT.

This chain connects TRBV7-2 to TRBJ1-5, with unresolved D. Germline-derived CDR1 and CDR2 are SGHTA and FQGNSA. The CDR3 loop spans 15 amino acids. V lost 7 bases and J 5 bases, leaving 18 bases between the germline ends. CDR3 sequence (DNA): TGTGCCAGCACCCAAGGTGTTGGCGGATATCAGCCCCAGCATTTT. The encoded protein is CASTQGVGGYQPQHF.